These 31 T cell receptor beta chains share one sample of origin, sequenced in a study of blood T cell repertoires in COVID-19. This table comes from immunoSEQ multiplex PCR, and its TCRdb copy is limited to in-frame clones, with some not included. The repertoire holds over 350,000 clones, around nine tenths seen once, with roughly 4% in the top ten. The material sequenced was peripheral blood. The receptors originated from a woman aged 25 to 45 with acute or convalescent COVID-19.

The chain employs TRBV15 and TRBJ2-1; 10 positions agree with TRBD1. The CDR3 contains 16 residues. Germline V CDR1 and CDR2: LNHNV, YYDKDF (reference sequence). Losses at the gene ends were 2 bases for V and 7 bases for J; bases not matched to a gene: 8. The CDR3 spells CATSRTRDRGNNEQFF. CDR3 in DNA: TGTGCCACCAGCAGAACTCGGGACAGGGGTAATAATGAGCAGTTCTTC.

The chain has TRBV18 and TRBJ1-4, with D unclear. In germline, CDR1 is KGHSH, CDR2 LQKENI. The CDR3 runs 15 residues. V was trimmed by 3 bases and J by 0 bases, leaving 8 bases between them. The CDR3 spells CASSPTRATNEKLFF. CDR3 in DNA: TGTGCCAGCTCACCCACCCGAGCAACTAATGAAAAACTGTTTTTT.

This clone appeared a single time. The same CDR3 also results from other DNA sequences found in this sample. V usage is TRBV24-1 and J usage is TRBJ1-2; D is ambiguous. The V end lost 5 bases, the J end lost 8 bases, and 8 bases lay between the germline ends. The CDR3 length is 11 residues. Germline CDR1 and CDR2: KGHDR and SFDVKD. The CDR3 coding sequence is TGTGCCACCAGTGCAGGTTTCGGCTACACCTTC. Its translation is CATSAGFGYTF.

There are a few counts of this clone. The chain employs TRBV10-3 and TRBJ1-1, with D perhaps TRBD1 (5 bases). The germline V gene has CDR1 ENHRY and CDR2 SYGVKD. V was shortened by 10 bases and J by 5 bases, with 11 bases between the two germline ends. The CDR3 has 11 residues. CDR3 sequence reads: CATSGNTEAFF. CDR3 sequence (DNA): TGTGCCACCTCAGGGAATACTGAAGCTTTCTTT.

CDR3 DNA: TGTGCCAGCAACCTCCGAGGGGGCCGCACTGAAGCTTTCTTT. Protein: CASNLRGGRTEAFF. The chain uses TRBV7-9 and TRBJ1-1; 7 bases align to TRBD1. Trimming cost V 7 bases and J 4 bases; bases outside gene matches: 9. This CDR3 region has 14 residues. CDR1 and CDR2 (germline): SEHNR, FQNEAQ (reference sequence).

The chain joins TRBV9 to TRBJ1-1; a weak D match, TRBD1 (6 bases). CDR3 length equals 13 residues. The V gene's germline CDR1 is SGDLS and CDR2 YYNGEE. Between the trimmed V and J ends, which lost 3 bases and 3 bases, there was a span of 9 bases. CDR3 sequence reads: CASSGGQYTEAFF. The CDR3 nucleotides read TGTGCCAGCAGCGGAGGACAGTACACTGAAGCTTTCTTT.

The chain employs TRBV30 and TRBJ1-5; D remains ambiguous. V was clipped by 5 bases and J by 5 bases, with 13 bases between them. The CDR3 is 13 residues long. Germline-derived CDR1 and CDR2 are GTSNPN and SVGIG (reference sequence). The chain's CDR3 is CAWGRAGDQPQHF. The CDR3 DNA reads as TGTGCCTGGGGTAGGGCCGGGGATCAGCCCCAGCATTTT. The full variable domain, its missing parts supplied by reference TRBV30 and TRBJ1-5, is SQTIHQWPATLVQPVGSPLSLECTVEGTSNPNLYWYRQAAGRGLQLLFYSVGIGQISSEVPQNLSASRPQDRQFILSSKKLLLSDSGFYLCAWGRAGDQPQHFGDGTRLSIL.

V gene TRBV2 combines with J gene TRBJ2-2; TRBD1 aligns across 7 bases. V lost 4 bases and J lost 10; bases outside the gene matches: 3. The CDR3 extends over 12 amino acids. Germline V lookup: CDR1 SNHLY, CDR2 FYNNEI. The CDR3 bases are TGTGCCAGCAGTGTCGACAGGGTGGAGCTGTTTTTT. Protein product: CASSVDRVELFF.

The CDR3 here is CASSVGDRFQETQYF. CDR3 coding DNA: TGTGCCAGCAGCGTAGGAGACAGGTTCCAAGAGACCCAGTACTTC. The chain combines TRBV9 with TRBJ2-5; D is perhaps TRBD1 (6 bases). Germline-derived CDR1 and CDR2 are SGDLS and YYNGEE. This CDR3 contains 15 residues. V dropped 0 bases and J dropped 1 base, with 10 bases sitting between them.

This chain links TRBV5-4 with TRBJ2-5; possible D gene TRBD2, 5 bases. The CDR3 has 15 residues. The V gene's germline CDR1 is SGHNT and CDR2 YYREEE (reference sequence). Trimming cost V 1 base and J 1 base, with 11 bases left between them. The CDR3 sequence is CASSLNPGSQETQYF. The DNA for the CDR3 is TGTGCCAGCAGCTTGAACCCGGGGTCCCAAGAGACCCAGTACTTC.

The chain links TRBV9 to TRBJ2-1; 7 positions agree with TRBD2. Germline V lookup: CDR1 SGDLS, CDR2 YYNGEE. The V and J ends lost 4 bases and 2 bases, in that order; junction bases with no gene match: 9. This CDR3 is built from 16 residues. CDR3 nucleotide sequence: TGTGCCAGCAGCCCCTCCGTGGCGGGGGCCTACAATGAGCAGTTCTTC. It encodes CASSPSVAGAYNEQFF. Drawing the rest from reference TRBV9 and TRBJ2-1, the complete variable domain is DSGVTQTPKHLITATGQRVTLRCSPRSGDLSVYWYQQSLDQGLQFLIQYYNGEERAKGNILERFSAQQFPDLHSELNLSSLELGDSALYFCASSPSVAGAYNEQFFGPGTRLTVL.

This chain connects TRBV4-1 to TRBJ1-3; a weak D match, TRBD1 (6 bases). The CDR3 runs to 17 residues. CDR1 MGHRA and CDR2 YSYEKL come from the germline V gene. Deletions cut 2 bases from V and 2 bases from J, with 16 bases between. The CDR3 bases are TGCGCCAGCAGCCAATCCAAACAGGGCCTCACTGGAAACACCATATATTTT. Translating it yields CASSQSKQGLTGNTIYF.

The V gene is TRBV29-1, the J gene TRBJ2-1; 9 nucleotides match TRBD2. Germline CDR1 SQVTM, CDR2 ANQGSEA. V trimming: 0 bases; J trimming: 0 bases; junction bases outside the gene matches: 15. CDR3 size: 20 residues. The CDR3 DNA is TGCAGCGTTGAAGATCTTCGGTGGACTAGCGCAACTCGCTCCTACAATGAGCAGTTCTTC. Protein sequence: CSVEDLRWTSATRSYNEQFF.

The rearrangement joins TRBV21-1 to TRBJ1-2; the D call TRBD1 from the table was never checked on the DNA. TRBV21-1 is a pseudogene locus. The CDR3 has 14 residues. CDR3 residues: CASSGGRQGFGYTF. Written as DNA, the CDR3 is TGTGCCAGCAGCGGGGGGAGACAGGGCTTTGGCTACACCTTC.

This clone was detected only once. V is TRBV5-1 and J is TRBJ2-1, with 14 bases fitting TRBD2. Losses at the gene ends were 4 bases for V and 8 bases for J; bases not matched to a gene: 5. In germline, CDR1 is SGHRS, CDR2 YFSETQ. The CDR3 sequence is 15 residues long. DNA for the CDR3: TGCGCCAGCAGCCCCGGGACTAGCGGGGGCCATGAGCAGTTCTTC. This sequence encodes CASSPGTSGGHEQFF.

This sequence joins TRBV12-5 and TRBJ2-7, with a tentative D call TRBD2 (5 bases). This CDR3 has 14 amino acids. The V gene's germline CDR1 is LGHNT and CDR2 FRNRAP. V lost 0 bases and J 0 bases, leaving 6 bases between the germline ends. CDR3 bases: TGTGCTAGTGGTTTGGTCCGGGACTCCTACGAGCAGTACTTC. This sequence encodes CASGLVRDSYEQYF.

The V call is TRBV4-1, the J call TRBJ2-6; perhaps TRBD1 as D (6 bases). The CDR3 loop spans 19 amino acids. Trimming shortened V by 0 bases and J by 0 bases, and 15 bases separated the two germline ends. Germline values: CDR1 MGHRA, CDR2 YSYEKL. In nucleotides, the CDR3 is TGCGCCAGCAGCCAAGATCGTGGCAGGGACATCTCTGGGGCCAACGTCCTGACTTTC. It encodes CASSQDRGRDISGANVLTF.

The V gene is TRBV10-1, the J gene TRBJ2-7; 9 nucleotides agree with TRBD1. Germline-derived CDR1 and CDR2 are WNHNN and SYGVQD (reference sequence). The CDR3 is 19 amino acids. V was pared by 3 bases and J by 1 base, with 16 bases of the junction left unmatched. CDR3 coding DNA: TGCGCCAGCAGTGAATTCAGGACAGGGGCGCTGGGCCTATCCTACGAGCAGTACTTC. Amino acid sequence: CASSEFRTGALGLSYEQYF.

This chain connects TRBV7-9 to TRBJ2-7; no reliable D call. The CDR3 is 13 residues long. With 3 bases removed from V and 5 bases from J, the gap between germline ends came to 11 bases. The germline CDR1 and CDR2 sequences are SEHNR and FQNEAQ (reference sequence). CDR3 DNA: TGTGCCAGCAGCTTGCCGGGTAACAACGAGCAGTACTTC. It specifies CASSLPGNNEQYF.

The chain carries TRBV5-6 and TRBJ2-1; TRBD1 might be the D (6 bases). Germline V lookup: CDR1 SGHDT, CDR2 YYEEEE. The germline V and J ends were trimmed by 2 bases and 2 bases, with 14 bases remaining between them. This CDR3 spans 16 amino acids. The CDR3 DNA is TGTGCCAGCAGCTTTCAGGGGCTTTATGCCTACAATGAGCAGTTCTTC. Amino acid sequence: CASSFQGLYAYNEQFF.

This chain joins TRBV11-2 and TRBJ2-7; 10 bases match TRBD1. After removal of 0 bases from V and 1 base from J, the junction contained 6 bases not matched to a gene. The CDR3 runs to 17 residues. CDR1 and CDR2 (germline): SGHAT, FQNNGV. For the CDR3, the DNA is TGTGCCAGCAGCTTAGATCGGACAGGGGGGTATTCCTACGAGCAGTACTTC. It specifies CASSLDRTGGYSYEQYF.

The CDR3, as DNA: TGTGCCAGCAGCCAATCCCTAGCGGACTCCTACGAGCAGTACTTC. Translating gives CASSQSLADSYEQYF. The chain is built from TRBV4-2 and TRBJ2-7; 7 bases fit TRBD2. Looked up from germline, CDR1 is LGHNA and CDR2 is YNFKEQ. This CDR3 comprises 15 residues. The V segment lost 2 bases and the J segment 0 bases; nucleotides outside the gene matches: 4.

As DNA, the CDR3 is TGTGCCAGCAGCTTAAAACCGCCCCTAGCGGGGGTCCCACTTGAGCAGTTCTTC. It codes for CASSLKPPLAGVPLEQFF. The chain links TRBV7-3 to TRBJ2-1; 10 bases agree with TRBD2. The CDR3 consists of 18 residues. The V segment lost 1 base and the J segment 9 bases; nucleotides outside the gene matches: 15. Germline assignment: CDR1 SGHTA and CDR2 FQGTGA.

The V gene is TRBV7-8, the J gene TRBJ1-1; unclear D gene. The CDR3 contains 14 residues. The V gene's germline CDR1 is SGHVS and CDR2 FQNEAQ. V shed 3 bases and J shed 5 bases, with 13 bases lying between them. The CDR3 coding sequence is TGTGCCAGCAGCTTTGAGGGAGGATTTACTGAAGCTTTCTTT. Translation: CASSFEGGFTEAFF.

The chain is built from TRBV4-1 and TRBJ2-3, with 7 nucleotides matching TRBD2. The CDR3 has 18 amino acids. V was clipped by 4 bases and J by 3 bases; unmatched bases: 16. Germline CDR1 reads MGHRA; CDR2 reads YSYEKL. The CDR3 spells CASSPPFRPSGVTDTQYF. As DNA, the CDR3 is TGCGCCAGCAGCCCCCCCTTCCGTCCTAGCGGTGTTACAGATACGCAGTATTTT.

This clone was detected only once. The chain recombines TRBV4-1 with TRBJ2-2; no reliable D call. The CDR3 length is 15 residues. Germline assignment: CDR1 MGHRA and CDR2 YSYEKL. The V end was cut by 4 bases, the J end by 0 bases, with 9 bases between. For the CDR3, the DNA is TGCGCCAGCAGCCTGTACACCCCGAACACCGGGGAGCTGTTTTTT. Protein sequence: CASSLYTPNTGELFF.

This clone showed up just a few times. The chain joins TRBV4-1 to TRBJ2-7; no clear D. This CDR3 spans 15 amino acids. CDR1 and CDR2 (germline): MGHRA, YSYEKL. V shed 0 bases and J shed 6 bases, with 15 bases lying between them. CDR3 protein: CASSQEVGGFGEQYF. The CDR3 nucleotides read TGCGCCAGCAGCCAAGAAGTCGGCGGTTTCGGCGAGCAGTACTTC.

The V call is TRBV5-6, the J call TRBJ2-1; 10 bases line up with TRBD2. J gave up 8 bases and V 4 bases, and 9 bases lay outside the gene matches. The CDR3 extends over 15 amino acids. CDR1 and CDR2 from the germline V gene are SGHDT and YYEEEE. CDR3 DNA: TGTGCCAGCAGCCGGGGAGCGGGGGGGCCCTATGAGCAGTTCTTC. Translation gives CASSRGAGGPYEQFF.

The rearrangement links TRBV4-1 to TRBJ1-1; D gene unclear. V was shortened by 3 bases and J by 0 bases, with 8 bases between the two germline ends. The CDR3 extends over 14 amino acids. Germline loops: CDR1 MGHRA, CDR2 YSYEKL. The CDR3 sequence is CASSHATVNTEAFF. The CDR3 DNA is TGCGCCAGCAGCCACGCAACAGTGAACACTGAAGCTTTCTTT.

The chain links TRBV5-1 to TRBJ2-1; perhaps TRBD2 as D (5 bases). CDR1 is SGHRS, CDR2 YFSETQ, per germline. The CDR3 loop spans 14 amino acids. The V gene lost 0 bases and the J gene lost 3 bases, with 7 bases spanning the gap. The CDR3 reads CASSLAAGYNEQFF. CDR3 in DNA: TGCGCCAGCAGCTTGGCCGCGGGCTACAATGAGCAGTTCTTC. Full variable domain (rest looked up from reference TRBV5-1 and TRBJ2-1): KAGVTQTPRYLIKTRGQQVTLSCSPISGHRSVSWYQQTPGQGLQFLFEYFSETQRNKGNFPGRFSGRQFSNSRSEMNVSTLELGDSALYLCASSLAAGYNEQFFGPGTRLTVL.

This clone was detected only a few times. The V call is TRBV10-1, the J call TRBJ1-6, with D unclear. Germline CDR1 and CDR2: WNHNN and SYGVQD (reference sequence). V was trimmed by 9 bases and J by 8 bases, leaving 8 bases between them. The CDR3 spans 11 residues. In nucleotides, the CDR3 is TGCGCCAGTCGTCCGGATTCACCCCTCCACTTT. This gives the protein CASRPDSPLHF.